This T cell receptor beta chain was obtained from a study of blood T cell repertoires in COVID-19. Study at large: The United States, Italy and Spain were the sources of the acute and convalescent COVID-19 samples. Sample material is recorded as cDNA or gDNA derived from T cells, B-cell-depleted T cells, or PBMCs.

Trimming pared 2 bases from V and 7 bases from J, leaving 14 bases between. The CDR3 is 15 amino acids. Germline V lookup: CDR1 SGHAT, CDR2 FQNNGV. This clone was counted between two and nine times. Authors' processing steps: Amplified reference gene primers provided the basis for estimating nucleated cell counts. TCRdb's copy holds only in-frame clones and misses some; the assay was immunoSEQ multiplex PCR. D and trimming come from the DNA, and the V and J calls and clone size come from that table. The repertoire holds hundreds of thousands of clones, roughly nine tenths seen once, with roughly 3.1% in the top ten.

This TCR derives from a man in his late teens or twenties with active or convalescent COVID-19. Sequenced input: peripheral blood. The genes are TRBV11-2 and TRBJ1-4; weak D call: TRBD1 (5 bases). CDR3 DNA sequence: TGTGCCAGCAGCTTATTGCCGGGGGGGAGTGAAAAACTGTTTTTT. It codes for CASSLLPGGSEKLFF. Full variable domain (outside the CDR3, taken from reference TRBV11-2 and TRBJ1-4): EAGVAQSPRYKIIEKRQSVAFWCNPISGHATLYWYQQILGQGPKLLIQFQNNGVVDDSQLPKDRFSAERLKGVDSTLKIQPAKLEDSAVYLCASSLLPGGSEKLFFGSGTQLSVL.